A single T cell receptor (beta chain) is shown here with its context. Total RNA, at least 5 micrograms per sample, was extracted from PBMCs. The data stem from a study of blood T cells in healthy people across ages. This CDR3 has 16 residues. Looked up from germline, CDR1 is SGHTA and CDR2 is FQGNSA. V shed 5 bases, J shed 8 bases, and the junction held 12 bases outside the gene matches. Primers used in a second PCR of about 6 to 11 cycles were a sample-barcoded 5' primer and a J-beta primer mix. TCRdb passed the 5' RACE reads through MiXCR, listing each CDR3 protein once. The sample records roughly 900,000 distinct CDR3 sequences, 29% being singletons.

The receptor comes from a woman of 80 years or more in good health. The rearrangement uses TRBV7-2 and TRBJ2-1, with 10 bases identical to TRBD1. Input material: blood. The CDR3 DNA reads TGTGCCAGCAGCCAAGGGGGACAGGGGATGGACGATGAGCAGTTCTTC. Translation gives CASSQGGQGMDDEQFF.